This record looks at one TCR beta chain sequence and its context. The antigen remains unidentified. This sample was taken from a study of cytomegalovirus exposure and HLA in healthy donors. About the research overall: Earlier findings included over 90 million unique TCR beta sequences obtained from about 170 million T cells.

With V trimmed by 5 bases and J by 3 bases, 13 bases remained unmatched. CDR1 and CDR2 (germline): SGHTA, FQGTGA. The CDR3 totals 17 residues. The PCR ran on 60 Vbeta and 13 Jbeta primers. Produced via immunoSEQ multiplex PCR; TCRdb's table is partial and in-frame only. The sample records about 170,000 clones, around 80% being singletons. Notes on the study in general: It was in a later analysis that TCR association rates were seen to vary by HLA locus, highest for DRB1 and lowest for HLA-C.

The sequence was obtained from a man younger than 35 in good health and CMV-seronegative. The chain joins TRBV7-3 to TRBJ1-1; 9 bases align to TRBD1. Sequenced input: PBMCs. The CDR3 region is CASSGLPTGGEDTEAFF. DNA of the CDR3: TGTGCCAGCAGCGGGCTTCCTACAGGGGGCGAAGACACTGAAGCTTTCTTT.